This TCR beta chain was obtained from a study of human versus mouse CDR3 diversity and MHC coevolution listed by TCRdb under 2017. Context from the whole study: The immunoSEQ assay was reported to detect one in 200,000 T cells and to minimize multiplex PCR amplification bias. Human naive CD4 T cell repertoires served as a reference for TCR selection on multiple MHC II alleles, compared against human-TCR-locus transgenic mice with single MHC II. Across mouse and human samples, each sample had between about 0.6 x 10^7 and 1.6 x 10^7 valid reads. The human cohort comprised three healthy volunteer blood donors, one aged 30 to 39, one aged 40 to 50 and one aged 60 to 70 at collection.

Relative to germline, V is 5 bases shorter and J is 2 bases shorter, with 22 bases between their ends. The CDR3 holds 17 amino acids from the cysteine to the phenylalanine. The DNA shown is the 51-base CDR3, in frame from base 1. CDR1 and CDR2 are drawn from the germline V gene: SGHTA, FQGNSA. The QIAGEN blood and tissue kit was used to extract genomic DNA from the sorted cells, and that DNA was then quantified on a NanoDrop 1000. Using multiplex PCR of genomic DNA, the immunoSEQ platform deep sequenced and quantified the TCR alpha and beta chains. The published analysis was carried out like this. IMGT gene and region definitions were used for annotation of the TCR sequences. Out-of-frame rearrangements served as a stand-in for the preselection repertoire and were compared with in-frame clonotypes. The iCHAO1 estimator provided with the immunoSEQ platform was used to estimate repertoire size. A Gini index based on the Lorenz curve was applied to in-frame amino acid clonotypes to measure clonal inequality. Shared clonotypes were counted with the intersect function of the R package tcR, and similarity was scored with the Jaccard index. Principal component analysis of V, J and V-J usage frequencies was run with the R prcomp function without normalization. The clones in this table, taken by TCRdb from immuneACCESS, are in-frame only. Not every clone is retained; where verified, under half of the shortfall comes from an unresolved V gene, and the cause of the rest is unknown. That table furnishes V, J and clone size, whereas the DNA furnished D and trimming. Recorded for this sample are about 80,000 clones; 80% to 95% of them occurred a single time. The ten largest clones represent more than 1.1% of the sample.

Fluorescence-activated cell sorting was used to pull naive CD4 T cells, meaning cells that were CD45RO-negative and CD62L-positive, out of the PBMCs. About 50 ml of fresh peripheral blood was collected from each donor, and PBMCs were isolated by Ficoll density centrifugation. Cells were sorted on a FACSAria III instrument, and every sample had a purity above 90%. General findings and caveats noted by the study authors: The largest TCR beta repertoire according to iCHAO1 estimates belonged to humans, at 1.6 million or so clonotypes, a result attributed likely to selection by multiple MHC II molecules. Among all compared groups, two of the three human donors had the lowest clonal inequality scores. Repertoire diversity was not regarded as directly comparable between humans and mice because human T cells were selected on about 6 MHC II alleles. On average, more CDR3 deletions and insertions were observed in humans than in mice, indicating greater exonuclease and TdT activity.

Note on this clone: Its antigen is currently not known. One base away there is no much larger clone; base qualities are not given.

The source material was naive CD4+ T cells from blood. Explained via the paper, the cell subset or site label denotes: CD45RO-negative CD62L-positive naive CD4 T cells. The source of this sequence is a person aged 30-69 years in good health. The chain is made from TRBV7-2 and TRBJ2-7; TRBD2 is perhaps the D gene, given 5 matching bases. The CDR3 protein is CASSRPTVGGRTYEQYF. The DNA sequence reads TGTGCCAGCAGCCGCCCTACAGTGGGTGGGAGAACCTACGAGCAGTACTTC. The reference TRBV7-2 and TRBJ2-7 proteins fill in what lies around the CDR3, so the full variable domain reads GAGVSQSPSNKVTEKGKDVELRCDPISGHTALYWYRQSLGQGLEFLIYFQGNSAPDKSGLPSDRFSAERTGGSVSTLTIQRTQQEDSAVYLCASSRPTVGGRTYEQYFGPGTRLTVT.